This T cell receptor (beta chain) came from a study of shared clonotypes between healthy human individuals. Details on this clone: Other DNA sequences in the sample encode the same CDR3.

Repertoires were generated with immunoSEQ multiplex PCR, while TCRdb's copy carries only in-frame clones and drops some. The sample consists of 2 million or so clones, roughly 95% of them appearing once. CDR3 length: 13 amino acids. Germline V gene data show CDR1 as KGHSH and CDR2 as LQKENI. The V and J ends lost 3 bases and 1 base respectively, with 5 bases between them. The sample comprised naive CD4+ T cells sorted from blood. Subset indicated: CD45RA+ positively selected. The J gene is TRBJ2-3, the V gene TRBV18; the D is unclear. The TCR was taken from a man between 18 and 29 years old in good health. The CDR3 DNA reads TGTGCCAGCTCACCCGACGGCACAGATACGCAGTATTTT. Its translation: CASSPDGTDTQYF.